Ten or more counts support the clone carrying this T cell receptor beta chain. The sample's time point: newly diagnosed GD, antithyroid drugs for less than 3 months. PBMC RNA was the source of the TCR library. Each patient gave roughly 10 milliliters of EDTA-anticoagulated peripheral blood. These data originate in a study of regulatory T cells in long-lasting Graves disease. TCR beta libraries were built with iRepertoire HTBI primers and Arm-PCR of CDR3 regions. TCRdb used MiXCR to reprocess the multiplex PCR reads, holding one entry per CDR3 protein. The sample contains 400,000 to 650,000 distinct CDR3 sequences, roughly 15% of which appear only once. The V segment lost 4 bases and the J segment 4 bases; nucleotides outside the gene matches: 9. This CDR3 region has 15 residues. The germline V gene has CDR1 SGHAT and CDR2 FQNNGV. This same sample was also taken into another study, of T cells in Graves' hyperthyroidism and ophthalmopathy. That paper notes: Researchers ran a first-round RT-PCR on the TCR CDR3 using the HTBI primer set.

This specimen consisted of peripheral blood mononuclear cells (PBMCs), obtained at new diagnosis, from a patient treated with antithyroid drugs. This chain links TRBV11-2 with TRBJ1-1; 7 bases fit TRBD1. The TCR was taken from a woman aged 40 to 65 with Graves disease. The CDR3 DNA reads TGTGCCAGCAGCTGGGACAGCCGGGGGAGCACTGAAGCTTTCTTT. It encodes CASSWDSRGSTEAFF.